This T cell receptor beta chain appears in the sequencing data of a study of response to subunit inactivated influenza vaccine. From the RT-PCR reads, TCRdb called clonotypes with MiXCR, one entry per CDR3 protein. The sample consists of about 500,000 distinct CDR3 sequences, about 17% of them appearing once. This clonotype appeared many times. Deletions cut 4 bases from V and 10 bases from J, with 11 bases between. CDR1 LNHNV and CDR2 YYDKDF come from the germline V gene (reference sequence). The CDR3 spans 12 residues. The TCR comes from a man aged 50 to 75 who received an inactivated influenza vaccine. The chain carries TRBV15 and TRBJ2-1; D is possibly TRBD1 (6 bases). The material sequenced was CD4+ T cells sorted from PBMCs, taken less than 25 months after vaccination. CDR3 residues: CATSITGKEQFF. The CDR3, as DNA: TGTGCCACCAGCATCACAGGGAAAGAGCAGTTCTTC. Supplemented by reference TRBV15 and TRBJ2-1, the full variable domain reads DAMVIQNPRYQVTQFGKPVTLSCSQTLNHNVMYWYQQKSSQAPKLLFHYYDKDFNNEADTPDNFQSRRPNTSFCFLDIRSPGLGDTAMYLCATSITGKEQFFGPGTRLTVL.